Presented here are 27 T cell receptor beta chains from one specimen sequenced in a study of patients and donors after allogeneic stem cell transplantation. TCRdb recomputed calls from the RT-PCR reads with MiXCR, one row per CDR3 protein. The sample shows around 150,000 distinct CDR3 sequences, approximately 30% of them seen only once. Sequences were obtained from blood, either unsorted or a sorted T cell fraction (not recorded which). Receptor source: a human donor who was either an allogeneic HSCT recipient or a stem cell or donor lymphocyte infusion donor (not recorded which). It is not recorded whose cells these are; they may come from a transplant donor.

The chain combines TRBV28 with TRBJ2-2; 8 nucleotides agree with TRBD2. CDR1 is MDHEN, CDR2 SYDVKM, per germline. V trimming: 5 bases; J trimming: 4 bases; junction bases outside the gene matches: 9. This CDR3 contains 16 residues. The CDR3 spells CASSTPAGGLTGELFF. The CDR3 nucleotides are TGTGCCAGCAGTACCCCGGCGGGAGGACTCACCGGGGAGCTGTTTTTT.

The CDR3 loop is CSAMLAGGRSEQFF. In DNA, the CDR3 is TGCAGTGCGATGCTAGCGGGAGGGAGGAGTGAGCAGTTCTTC. The genes are TRBV20-1 and TRBJ2-1, with 12 nucleotides matching TRBD2. With V trimmed by 6 bases and J by 9 bases, 9 bases remained unmatched. The CDR3 length is 14 residues. Per the germline V gene, CDR1 is DFQATT and CDR2 is SNEGSKA (reference sequence).

The V gene is TRBV28, the J gene TRBJ1-2; weak D call: TRBD1 (5 bases). Germline V gene data show CDR1 as MDHEN and CDR2 as SYDVKM. The CDR3 contains 15 residues. The V end lost 2 bases, the J end lost 1 base, and 11 bases lay between the germline ends. CDR3: CASSLVQGINYGYTF. CDR3 in DNA: TGTGCCAGCAGTTTAGTGCAGGGAATTAACTATGGCTACACCTTC.

The chain employs TRBV7-8 and TRBJ1-5, with TRBD1 matching over 11 bases. Trimming removed 5 bases from V and 4 bases from J; junction bases left unmatched: 10. The CDR3 spans 17 residues. Germline assignment: CDR1 SGHVS and CDR2 FQNEAQ. The CDR3 protein is CASSKDRGQVANQPQHF. The CDR3 nucleotides read TGTGCCAGCAGCAAGGACAGGGGGCAAGTGGCGAATCAGCCCCAGCATTTT. The entire variable domain, with the rest obtained from reference TRBV7-8 and TRBJ1-5, is as follows: GAGVSQSPRYKVAKRGQDVALRCDPISGHVSLFWYQQALGQGPEFLTYFQNEAQLDKSGLPSDRFFAERPEGSVSTLKIQRTQQEDSAVYLCASSKDRGQVANQPQHFGDGTRLSIL.

On this clonotype itself: This could be a read error, since a much larger clone is one nucleotide away. J is TRBJ1-2 and V is TRBV29-1; D is undetermined. The V and J ends lost 7 bases and 5 bases respectively, with 14 bases between them. CDR3 length equals 12 residues. Germline V lookup: CDR1 SQVTM, CDR2 ANQGSEA. Here the CDR3 reads CSGTVNGYGYTF. CDR3 DNA: TGCAGCGGAACCGTCAATGGGTATGGCTACACCTTC.

Of note for this clonotype: Germline is not matched at one junction end, which may reflect a read error. The V and J genes are TRBV7-7 and TRBJ2-5, with 9 bases identical to TRBD1. Germline loops: CDR1 SSHAT, CDR2 FNYEAQ (reference sequence). The CDR3 covers 15 residues. The CDR3 DNA follows: TGTGCTAGCAGCTCCCCGGGACAGGGAGGGGAGACCCAGTACTTC. It codes for CASSSPGQGGETQYF.

This clonotype was observed a handful of times. The J gene is TRBJ2-1, the V gene TRBV4-1; D is unresolved. Germline CDR1 is MGHRA and CDR2 is YSYEKL. The CDR3 spans 15 residues. Trimming removed 0 bases from V and 6 bases from J, with 12 bases in between. The CDR3 sequence is CASSQEGGVSNEQFF. The CDR3 DNA reads TGCGCCAGCAGCCAAGAGGGCGGAGTAAGCAATGAGCAGTTCTTC.

This chain uses TRBV6-5 with TRBJ2-7; the D gene could be TRBD1 or TRBD2 (5 bases each). V dropped 6 bases and J dropped 7 bases, with 16 bases sitting between them. The CDR3 spans 13 residues. Germline CDR1 reads MNHEY; CDR2 reads SVGAGI. The CDR3 sequence: CASSETRGREQYF. In nucleotides, the CDR3 is TGTGCCAGCAGCGAAACTAGGGGCAGGGAGCAGTACTTC.

This clonotype came up many times. V gene TRBV5-1 combines with J gene TRBJ2-1; 13 bases align to TRBD2. J gave up 8 bases and V 5 bases, and 7 bases lay outside the gene matches. CDR1 is SGHRS, CDR2 YFSETQ, per germline. The CDR3 contains 15 residues. The CDR3 bases are TGCGCCAGCAGAGTACTAGCGGGAGGGCCGGATGAGCAGTTCTTC. The encoded protein is CASRVLAGGPDEQFF.

The chain couples TRBV7-9 to TRBJ2-5; D is unresolved. Germline loops: CDR1 SEHNR, CDR2 FQNEAQ (reference sequence). Trimming cost V 1 base and J 1 base, with 4 bases left between them. The CDR3 extends over 13 amino acids. CDR3 nucleotides: TGTGCCAGCAGCTTAGGTGTCCAAGAGACCCAGTACTTC. Encoded protein: CASSLGVQETQYF.

The V gene is TRBV12-3 or TRBV12-4, the J gene TRBJ2-3; D remains unclear. The CDR3 contains 12 residues. V was trimmed by 6 bases and J by 4 bases, leaving 8 bases between them. The CDR3 nucleotides are TGTGCCAGCAGGAGAGAGGCAGATACGCAGTATTTT. This codes for CASRREADTQYF.

This clonotype was found many times. CDR3 nucleotide sequence: TGCGCCAGCAGCGGTTCCTACGAGCAGTACTTC. Translated: CASSGSYEQYF. The chain couples TRBV5-1 to TRBJ2-7, with unresolved D. The germline gives CDR1 SGHRS, CDR2 YFSETQ. This CDR3 is built from 11 residues. Trimming pared 4 bases from V and 1 base from J, leaving 3 bases between.

This clonotype has more than one count but fewer than ten. CDR3 sequence (DNA): TGCGCCAGCAGCTTGGAGGCTACGGAACAGGGGTCCTACGAGCAGTACTTC. Translated: CASSLEATEQGSYEQYF. The chain combines TRBV5-1 with TRBJ2-7, with 7 bases lining up with TRBD1. The V gene's germline CDR1 is SGHRS and CDR2 YFSETQ. The CDR3 totals 17 residues. J lost 1 base, V lost 0 bases, and 10 bases had no gene match.

The J gene is TRBJ2-4, the V gene TRBV12-3 or TRBV12-4, with D perhaps TRBD1 (5 bases). The CDR3 runs to 17 residues. Trimming took 1 base from V and 0 from J, leaving 13 bases between them. The CDR3: CASSLVRTLLAKNIQYF. The CDR3, as DNA: TGTGCCAGCAGTTTAGTGCGGACACTTCTAGCCAAAAACATTCAGTACTTC.

V gene TRBV4-3 combines with J gene TRBJ2-5; D ambiguous. The CDR3 is 14 residues long. V dropped 2 bases and J dropped 5 bases, with 12 bases sitting between them. CDR1 LGHNA and CDR2 YSLEER come from the germline V gene. The CDR3 nucleotides are TGCGCCAGCAGCCAATACCAGGAGAGGGAGACCCAGTACTTC. It yields the protein CASSQYQERETQYF.

This chain links TRBV20-1 with TRBJ2-3; 10 bases agree with TRBD1. V was clipped by 4 bases and J by 3 bases; unmatched bases: 7. CDR1 and CDR2 from the germline V gene are DFQATT and SNEGSKA (reference sequence). The CDR3 loop spans 15 amino acids. The CDR3 protein is CSAKQGQGWTDTQYF. CDR3 coding DNA: TGCAGTGCTAAACAGGGACAGGGGTGGACAGATACGCAGTATTTT.

The CDR3: CSARAPGLATSEQYF. The CDR3 nucleotides are TGCAGTGCTAGGGCCCCGGGACTAGCGACGTCGGAGCAGTACTTC. V and J are TRBV20-1 and TRBJ2-7, with 10 positions matching TRBD2. Germline CDR1 reads DFQATT; CDR2 reads SNEGSKA (reference sequence). Trimming took 3 bases from V and 7 from J; bases not matched to a gene: 12. This CDR3 has 15 amino acids.

CDR3 nucleotide sequence: TGTGCCAGCAGTGGTAGCGGGTCGAACACCGGGGAGCTGTTTTTT. Protein sequence: CASSGSGSNTGELFF. The chain combines TRBV12-3 or TRBV12-4 with TRBJ2-2; the match to TRBD2 covers 7 bases. V dropped 5 bases and J dropped 0; count of bases not matched to a gene: 3. The CDR3 runs to 15 residues.

J is TRBJ2-2 and V is TRBV15; 9 bases fit TRBD1. The V gene's germline CDR1 is LNHNV and CDR2 YYDKDF (reference sequence). With V trimmed by 5 bases and J by 6 bases, 4 bases remained unmatched. CDR3 length: 14 residues. The CDR3 DNA follows: TGTGCCACCAGCCTCTACAGGGGGCCCGGGGAGCTGTTTTTT. It translates to CATSLYRGPGELFF.

The rearrangement joins TRBV7-9 to TRBJ2-3, with 14 nucleotides matching TRBD2. From germline, CDR1 is SEHNR and CDR2 FQNEAQ (reference sequence). This CDR3 comprises 14 residues. Trimming cost V 2 bases and J 13 bases; bases outside gene matches: 5. CDR3 nucleotide sequence: TGTGCCAGCAGCTTAACGGGACTAGCGGGAGAAGAGTATTTT. It yields the protein CASSLTGLAGEEYF.

This clonotype came up a few times. The genes are TRBV9 and TRBJ2-1; TRBD2 is a possible D gene (6 bases). Germline lookup yields CDR1 SGDLS and CDR2 YYNGEE. This CDR3 is 16 amino acids long. V was cut by 0 bases and J by 0 bases, with 10 bases left in between. CDR3 residues: CASSVVGRSSYNEQFF. CDR3 in DNA: TGTGCCAGCAGCGTAGTAGGGAGGAGCTCCTACAATGAGCAGTTCTTC.

The chain carries TRBV11-3 and TRBJ1-5, with D possibly matching TRBD1 (6 bases). The CDR3 totals 16 residues. The ends were cut back, 3 bases at V and 0 bases at J, with 12 bases in the middle. CDR1 and CDR2 (germline): SGHNT, YENEEA. The CDR3, as DNA: TGTGCCAGCAGCTTCCGGGACACCTATAGCAATCAGCCCCAGCATTTT. This codes for CASSFRDTYSNQPQHF.

V and J are TRBV27 and TRBJ2-7; no definite D call. The V and J ends lost 6 bases and 1 base respectively, with 10 bases between them. The CDR3 sequence is 13 residues long. Germline V gene lookup returns CDR1 MNHEY and CDR2 SMNVEV (reference sequence). The CDR3 sequence is CASSPTWSYEQYF. CDR3 bases: TGTGCCAGCAGCCCTACATGGTCCTACGAGCAGTACTTC.

V usage is TRBV21-1 and J usage is TRBJ2-5; TRBD1 is taken as the D call from the table, unchecked against the DNA. TRBV21-1 is a listed pseudogene. The CDR3 is 15 residues long. Here the CDR3 DNA reads TGTGCCAGCAGTGCCCTTGGACGGACACAAGAGACCCAGTACTTC. Encoded protein: CASSALGRTQETQYF.

V gene TRBV24-1 combines with J gene TRBJ2-5; TRBD1 agrees at 10 bases. This CDR3 is built from 15 residues. The J segment lost 6 bases and the V segment lost 6 bases, leaving 9 bases of the junction unmatched. Germline values: CDR1 KGHDR, CDR2 SFDVKD. CDR3 in amino acids: CATSYGGQGLKTQYF. DNA for the CDR3: TGTGCCACCAGTTATGGGGGACAGGGGCTAAAGACCCAGTACTTC.

This chain connects TRBV5-1 to TRBJ2-7; 9 bases agree with TRBD1. CDR3 length: 15 residues. J was trimmed by 0 bases and V by 4 bases; bases with no gene match: 5. CDR1 is SGHRS and CDR2 is YFSETQ in the germline V gene. The DNA for the CDR3 is TGCGCCAGCAGCCTCGGACAGGGGCGCTCCTACGAGCAGTACTTC. Translation: CASSLGQGRSYEQYF.

This clonotype was detected only a few times. The gene calls are TRBV20-1 and TRBJ2-1; 12 bases agree with TRBD2. The CDR3 covers 15 residues. The germline gives CDR1 DFQATT, CDR2 SNEGSKA (reference sequence). Unmatched junction bases numbered 4, after V lost 4 bases and J lost 3 bases. The CDR3 coding sequence is TGCAGTGCTAACATACTAGCGGGAGGCTACAATGAGCAGTTCTTC. It specifies CSANILAGGYNEQFF.